This entry features one T cell receptor (beta chain) sequence. Its antigen remains unidentified. The germline CDR1 and CDR2 sequences are SQVTM and ANQGSEA. This CDR3 is 13 amino acids long. V shed 5 bases and J shed 2 bases, with 13 bases lying between them. Assay used: immunoSEQ multiplex PCR; TCRdb lists only in-frame clones, some missing. The sample carries about 180,000 clones, around nine tenths recorded once. These data come from a study of Ad26.COV2.S vaccination and SARS-CoV-2 variants. Study results and limitations: Breadth measured for non-spike TCRs was similar across vaccine and placebo recipients. Spike-specific TCR breadth ran higher among vaccine recipients than placebo recipients. Post-vaccination spike-specific CD8+ and CD4+ T cell responses reportedly had substantial breadth.

This sequence originates from a human donor who had recovered from COVID-19. This chain connects TRBV29-1 to TRBJ2-7, with TRBD1 as a possible D gene (6 bases). Sample: peripheral blood, taken after recovery from COVID-19. This CDR3 is CSVQGQKTYEQYF. Here the CDR3 DNA reads TGCAGCGTTCAAGGACAGAAGACCTACGAGCAGTACTTC.